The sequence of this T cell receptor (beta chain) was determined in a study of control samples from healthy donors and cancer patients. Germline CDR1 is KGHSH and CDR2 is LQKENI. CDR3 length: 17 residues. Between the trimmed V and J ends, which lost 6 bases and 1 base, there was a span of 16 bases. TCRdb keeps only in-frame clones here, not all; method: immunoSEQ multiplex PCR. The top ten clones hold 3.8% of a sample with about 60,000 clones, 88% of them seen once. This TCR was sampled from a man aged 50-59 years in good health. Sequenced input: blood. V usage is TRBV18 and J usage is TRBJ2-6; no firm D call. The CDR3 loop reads CASSGLINFSGANVLTF. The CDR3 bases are TGTGCCAGCTCGGGTCTAATTAACTTTTCTGGGGCCAACGTCCTGACTTTC. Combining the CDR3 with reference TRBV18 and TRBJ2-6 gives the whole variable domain NAGVMQNPRHLVRRRGQEARLRCSPMKGHSHVYWYRQLPEEGLKFMVYLQKENIIDESGMPKERFSAEFPKEGPSILRIQQVVRGDSAAYFCASSGLINFSGANVLTFGAGSRLTVL.